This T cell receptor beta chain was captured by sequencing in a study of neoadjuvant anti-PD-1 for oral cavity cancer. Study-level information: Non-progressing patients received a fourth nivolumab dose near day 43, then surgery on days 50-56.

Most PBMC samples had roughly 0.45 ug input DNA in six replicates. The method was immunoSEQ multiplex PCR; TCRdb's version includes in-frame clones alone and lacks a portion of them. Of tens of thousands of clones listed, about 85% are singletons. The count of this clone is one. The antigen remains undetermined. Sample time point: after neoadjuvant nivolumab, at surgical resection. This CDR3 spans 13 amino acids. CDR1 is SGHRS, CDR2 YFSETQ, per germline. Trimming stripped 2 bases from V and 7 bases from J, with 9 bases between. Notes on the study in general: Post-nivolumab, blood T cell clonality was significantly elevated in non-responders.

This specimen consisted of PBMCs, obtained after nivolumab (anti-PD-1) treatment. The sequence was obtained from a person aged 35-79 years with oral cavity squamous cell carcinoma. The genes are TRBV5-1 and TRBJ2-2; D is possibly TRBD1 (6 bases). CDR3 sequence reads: CASSFQGGGELFF. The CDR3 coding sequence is TGCGCCAGCAGCTTTCAAGGGGGCGGGGAGCTGTTTTTT.